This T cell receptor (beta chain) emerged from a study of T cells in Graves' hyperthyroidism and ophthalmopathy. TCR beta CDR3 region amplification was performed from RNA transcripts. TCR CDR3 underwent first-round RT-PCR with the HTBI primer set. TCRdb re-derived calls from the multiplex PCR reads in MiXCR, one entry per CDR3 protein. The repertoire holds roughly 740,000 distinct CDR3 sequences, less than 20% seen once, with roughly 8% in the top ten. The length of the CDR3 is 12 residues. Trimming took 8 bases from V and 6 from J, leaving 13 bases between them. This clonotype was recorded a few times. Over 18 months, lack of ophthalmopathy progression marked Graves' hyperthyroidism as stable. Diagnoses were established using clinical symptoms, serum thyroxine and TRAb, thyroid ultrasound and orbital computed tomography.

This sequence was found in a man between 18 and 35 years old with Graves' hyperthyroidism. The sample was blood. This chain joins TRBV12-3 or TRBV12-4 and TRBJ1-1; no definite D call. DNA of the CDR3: TGTGCCAGCCCCAGCCCAACGGCTGAAGCTTTCTTT. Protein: CASPSPTAEAFF.